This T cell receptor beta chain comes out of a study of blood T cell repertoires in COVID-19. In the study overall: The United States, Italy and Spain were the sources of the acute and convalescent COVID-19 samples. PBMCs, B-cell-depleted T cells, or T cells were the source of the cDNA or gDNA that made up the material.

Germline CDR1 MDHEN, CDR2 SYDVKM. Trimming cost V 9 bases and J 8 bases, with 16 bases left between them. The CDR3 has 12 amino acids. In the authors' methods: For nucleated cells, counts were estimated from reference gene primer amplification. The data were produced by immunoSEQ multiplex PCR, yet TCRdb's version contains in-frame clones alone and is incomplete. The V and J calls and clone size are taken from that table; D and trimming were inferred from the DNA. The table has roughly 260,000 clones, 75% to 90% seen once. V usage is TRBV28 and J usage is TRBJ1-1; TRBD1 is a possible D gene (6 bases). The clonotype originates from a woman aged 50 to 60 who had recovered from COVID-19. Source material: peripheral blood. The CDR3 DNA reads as TGTGCCAGTGACCCTGGACAGACCGAAGCTTTCTTT. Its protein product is CASDPGQTEAFF.